These 19 T cell receptor beta chains were sequenced from one sample in a study of robustness of blood B and T cell sequencing. The cDNA carried a universal priming site added by a 5' template-switch oligo. The template-switch oligo carried a 12-nucleotide random UMI tagging each cDNA molecule. One entry per CDR3 protein results from TCRdb running MiXCR on the PCR reads. Here the sample spans 1,500 to 2,000 distinct CDR3 sequences, 49% being singletons. TCR beta repertoires were quantified from mRNA rather than genomic DNA. Source material: peripheral blood. The receptors stem from a human donor in good health.

This chain connects TRBV3-1 to TRBJ2-3; weak D call: TRBD2 (7 bases). Germline V gene data show CDR1 as LGHDT and CDR2 as YNNKEL (reference sequence). CDR3 length: 14 residues. V lost 0 bases, J lost 6 bases, and 10 bases lay in between. DNA of the CDR3: TGTGCCAGCAGCCAAGAGGGGGGGGCGGATACGCAGTATTTT. This sequence encodes CASSQEGGADTQYF.

J is TRBJ1-5 and V is TRBV2; the D is unclear. Trimming pared 1 base from V and 2 bases from J, leaving 6 bases between. This CDR3 is 14 amino acids long. Germline V gene data show CDR1 as SNHLY and CDR2 as FYNNEI. CDR3 protein: CASSEGGGNQPQHF. The CDR3 DNA follows: TGTGCCAGCAGTGAAGGAGGAGGCAATCAGCCCCAGCATTTT.

V is TRBV11-2 and J is TRBJ2-7; D gene uncertain. The CDR3 runs to 16 residues. Trimming removed 0 bases at V and 1 base at J, with 13 bases between. The germline CDR1 and CDR2 sequences are SGHAT and FQNNGV. The CDR3 sequence: CASSLESGIRSYEQYF. CDR3 DNA: TGTGCCAGCAGCTTAGAGTCCGGCATACGATCCTACGAGCAGTACTTC.

Remarks on this clonotype: One junction end disagrees with the germline gene, perhaps due to a read error. CDR3 region: CSARDHGRRDGDEKLFF. The CDR3 DNA follows: TGCAGCGCTAGAGATCATGGTAGAAGGGATGGGGATGAAAAACTGTTTTTT. This chain joins TRBV20-1 and TRBJ1-4, with no clear D. The V gene's germline CDR1 is DFQATT and CDR2 SNEGSKA (reference sequence). CDR3 length equals 17 residues.

V usage is TRBV13 and J usage is TRBJ2-2; D is unclear. This CDR3 is 16 amino acids long. Germline assignment: CDR1 PRHDT and CDR2 FYEKMQ (reference sequence). V was cut by 5 bases and J by 0 bases, with 13 bases left in between. In nucleotides, the CDR3 is TGTGCCAGCAGCCTCCGTAGCAGACCGAACACCGGGGAGCTGTTTTTT. It codes for CASSLRSRPNTGELFF. Full variable domain (outside the CDR3, taken from reference TRBV13 and TRBJ2-2): AAGVIQSPRHLIKEKRETATLKCYPIPRHDTVYWYQQGPGQDPQFLISFYEKMQSDKGSIPDRFSAQQFSDYHSELNMSSLELGDSALYFCASSLRSRPNTGELFFGEGSRLTVL.

The CDR3 region is CATSKDRAEDTQYF. CDR3 DNA sequence: TGTGCCACCAGCAAGGACAGGGCGGAAGATACGCAGTATTTT. The genes are TRBV15 and TRBJ2-3, with TRBD1 identical over 8 bases. Germline CDR1 is LNHNV and CDR2 is YYDKDF (reference sequence). V shed 4 bases, J shed 5 bases, and the junction held 5 bases outside the gene matches. The CDR3 has 14 amino acids.

V and J are TRBV12-3 or TRBV12-4 and TRBJ1-6; D is uncertain. With 5 bases removed from V and 3 bases from J, the gap between germline ends came to 8 bases. The CDR3 has 14 residues. The CDR3, as DNA: TGTGCCAGCAGTCGGGCAGTCTATAATTCACCCCTCCACTTT. This gives the protein CASSRAVYNSPLHF.

The chain combines TRBV2 with TRBJ2-1; 13 nucleotides match TRBD2. The CDR3 loop spans 15 amino acids. Germline V CDR1 and CDR2: SNHLY, FYNNEI. The V segment lost 4 bases and the J segment 4 bases; nucleotides outside the gene matches: 1. As DNA, the CDR3 is TGTGCCAGCAGTGGGACTAGCGGGGGTTACAATGAGCAGTTCTTC. It translates to CASSGTSGGYNEQFF.

The chain combines TRBV2 with TRBJ1-1, with 10 bases matching TRBD1. CDR3 size: 15 residues. The germline gives CDR1 SNHLY, CDR2 FYNNEI. The V segment lost 6 bases and the J segment 2 bases; nucleotides outside the gene matches: 6. The CDR3 DNA is TGTGCCAGCAGGGACAGGGGGTGGCTTAACACTGAAGCTTTCTTT. It yields the protein CASRDRGWLNTEAFF.

V usage is TRBV4-1 and J usage is TRBJ1-2, with D maybe TRBD1 (6 bases). Trimming took 2 bases from V and 5 from J, leaving 15 bases between them. CDR1 is MGHRA and CDR2 is YSYEKL in the germline V gene. CDR3 length: 15 residues. CDR3 nucleotide sequence: TGCGCCAGCAGCCAACTTCGACAGGCATCTTATGGCTACACCTTC. It specifies CASSQLRQASYGYTF.

This clonotype was counted only a few times. The chain carries TRBV5-6 and TRBJ2-7; weak D call: TRBD1 (6 bases). V dropped 4 bases and J dropped 2 bases, with 13 bases sitting between them. Germline values: CDR1 SGHDT, CDR2 YYEEEE. The CDR3 runs to 14 residues. DNA of the CDR3: TGTGCCAGCAGCGTAGGACAGTTGACCTACGAGCAGTACTTC. Protein sequence: CASSVGQLTYEQYF.

The V call is TRBV7-2, the J call TRBJ1-1, with 9 bases lining up with TRBD1. CDR3 length equals 14 residues. J gave up 1 base and V 6 bases, and 3 bases lay outside the gene matches. Germline V lookup: CDR1 SGHTA, CDR2 FQGNSA. This CDR3 reads CASRDRGKNTEAFF. The DNA of the CDR3 is TGTGCCAGCAGAGACAGGGGGAAGAACACTGAAGCTTTCTTT.

This chain uses TRBV15 with TRBJ1-1, with D possibly being TRBD1 (5 bases). Looked up from germline, CDR1 is LNHNV and CDR2 is YYDKDF (reference sequence). CDR3 length equals 15 residues. Between the trimmed V and J ends, which lost 0 bases and 4 bases, there was a span of 12 bases. The CDR3 DNA sequence: TGTGCCACCAGCAGAGAGCAGGGACTCCTCACTGAAGCTTTCTTT. Translating it yields CATSREQGLLTEAFF.

The CDR3 loop is CASSPPFGYTF. For the CDR3, the DNA is TGTGCCAGCAGCCCTCCTTTTGGCTACACCTTC. V and J are TRBV9 and TRBJ1-2; D gene ambiguous. There are 11 residues in the CDR3. Trimming removed 4 bases at V and 7 bases at J, with 8 bases between. Germline V gene lookup returns CDR1 SGDLS and CDR2 YYNGEE.

This clonotype was counted a single time. The chain carries TRBV10-3 and TRBJ2-7, with 9 bases lining up with TRBD1. Germline assignment: CDR1 ENHRY and CDR2 SYGVKD. The CDR3 covers 14 residues. J gave up 12 bases and V 6 bases, and 15 bases lay outside the gene matches. In DNA form, the CDR3 reads TGTGCCATCAGGGGGACAGGGACGGTACACAGGCGGTACTTC. This gives the protein CAIRGTGTVHRRYF.

This clonotype was counted between two and nine times. Compared with germline, one end of the junction differs, possibly owing to a read error. J is TRBJ2-1 and V is TRBV4-1; D possibly corresponds to TRBD2 (5 bases). CDR1 MGHRA and CDR2 YSYEKL come from the germline V gene. CDR3 length: 13 amino acids. CDR3 amino acids: CASSQDPQQRANF. CDR3 bases: TGCGCCAGCAGCCAAGACCCCCAGCAGAGGGCCAACTTC.

V gene TRBV25-1 combines with J gene TRBJ2-6; D is undetermined. CDR3 length equals 13 residues. The germline gives CDR1 MGHDK, CDR2 SYGVNS. The ends were cut back, 2 bases at V and 2 bases at J, with 1 base in the middle. In DNA form, the CDR3 reads TGTGCCAGCAGTGAACCTGGGGCCAACGTCCTGACTTTC. Its protein is CASSEPGANVLTF.

J is TRBJ2-2 and V is TRBV6-1; 7 positions match TRBD2. Germline CDR1 MNHNS, CDR2 SASEGT. The CDR3 loop spans 14 amino acids. Trimming at V came to 8 bases and at J to 3 bases, leaving 6 bases not matched to a gene. The CDR3 protein is CASARGEDTGELFF. The CDR3 bases are TGTGCCAGCGCTCGGGGGGAAGACACCGGGGAGCTGTTTTTT.

The chain couples TRBV5-5 to TRBJ1-2; a possible D gene is TRBD1 (6 bases). This CDR3 spans 15 amino acids. Germline loops: CDR1 SGHKS, CDR2 YYEKEE (reference sequence). Trimming removed 4 bases at V and 6 bases at J, with 19 bases between. Written as DNA, the CDR3 is TGTGCCAGCAGCCGTCTTGGGGGCGAAGTTGATGGCTACACCTTC. Protein: CASSRLGGEVDGYTF.